Listed below are T cell receptor beta chains from one sample, sequenced in a study of blood T cell repertoires in COVID-19. Data came from immunoSEQ multiplex PCR; TCRdb stores just in-frame clones and leaves some out. Of approximately 190,000 clones in the sample, about four fifths are singletons; the top ten hold roughly 4.6%. The sample comprised peripheral blood. Source of these receptors: a woman in her 70s with active or convalescent COVID-19. CDR3s include the opening cysteine and the closing phenylalanine or tryptophan. The order of the fields is CDR3 protein, CDR3 DNA, J gene, clone size, D gene, V gene. D genes are given only for firm matches. Clone size, where shown, is once, few, many, or a class for clones that have expanded.

CDR3aa: CASSTHLGAETQYF; CDR3nt: TGTGCCAGCTCTACCCACCTAGGGGCAGAGACCCAGTACTTC; j_gene: TRBJ2-5; abundance: .; d_gene: .; v_gene: TRBV28
CDR3aa: CASSLELAPTSYEQYF; CDR3nt: TGTGCCAGCAGCTTAGAGCTAGCCCCTACCTCCTACGAGCAGTACTTC; j_gene: TRBJ2-7; abundance: .; d_gene: .; v_gene: TRBV11-2
CDR3aa: CASSVGAGVYGYTF; CDR3nt: TGTGCCAGCAGCGTAGGTGCAGGGGTCTATGGCTACACCTTC; j_gene: TRBJ1-2; abundance: .; d_gene: .; v_gene: TRBV9
CDR3aa: CASNRDSQNTGELFF; CDR3nt: TGTGCCAGCAACCGGGACTCCCAAAACACCGGGGAGCTGTTTTTT; j_gene: TRBJ2-2; abundance: .; d_gene: .; v_gene: TRBV9
CDR3aa: CASSDNRDHTGELFF; CDR3nt: TGTGCCAGCAGTGACAACAGGGATCACACCGGGGAGCTGTTTTTT; j_gene: TRBJ2-2; abundance: .; d_gene: .; v_gene: TRBV27
CDR3aa: CASSEWKAGNGYTF; CDR3nt: TGTGCCAGCAGTGAATGGAAGGCAGGGAACGGCTACACCTTC; j_gene: TRBJ1-2; abundance: .; d_gene: .; v_gene: TRBV2
CDR3aa: CATSRSSIGEQFF; CDR3nt: TGTGCCACCAGCAGATCCTCAATCGGGGAGCAGTTCTTC; j_gene: TRBJ2-1; abundance: .; d_gene: .; v_gene: TRBV15
CDR3aa: CASRLGADHGYTF; CDR3nt: TGTGCAAGTCGCTTAGGGGCAGACCATGGCTACACCTTC; j_gene: TRBJ1-2; abundance: .; d_gene: .; v_gene: TRBV12-2
CDR3aa: CASSRTSNEQFF; CDR3nt: TGCGCCAGCAGCCGGACTAGTAACGAGCAGTTCTTC; j_gene: TRBJ2-1; abundance: .; d_gene: TRBD2; v_gene: TRBV5-1
CDR3aa: CASSQESGRVTDTQYF; CDR3nt: TGTGCCAGCAGTCAAGAGAGCGGGAGGGTCACAGATACGCAGTATTTT; j_gene: TRBJ2-3; abundance: once; d_gene: TRBD2; v_gene: TRBV6-6
CDR3aa: CASSLTELGYTF; CDR3nt: TGTGCCAGCAGCTTAACGGAGCTTGGCTACACCTTC; j_gene: TRBJ1-2; abundance: .; d_gene: .; v_gene: TRBV7-9
CDR3aa: CASRGREGLQETQYF; CDR3nt: TGTGCTAGCAGGGGCAGGGAAGGATTACAAGAGACCCAGTACTTC; j_gene: TRBJ2-5; abundance: .; d_gene: .; v_gene: TRBV7-9
CDR3aa: CASSLQGATDTQYF; CDR3nt: TGTGCCAGCAGCCTACAGGGGGCCACAGATACGCAGTATTTT; j_gene: TRBJ2-3; abundance: .; d_gene: TRBD1; v_gene: TRBV11-2
CDR3aa: CASSEALRTVEQYF; CDR3nt: TGTGCCAGCAGTGAAGCGCTTCGGACAGTTGAGCAGTACTTC; j_gene: TRBJ2-7; abundance: few; d_gene: .; v_gene: TRBV2
CDR3aa: CASSLSGREQETQYF; CDR3nt: TGTGCCAGCAGCTTAAGTGGCAGGGAACAAGAGACCCAGTACTTC; j_gene: TRBJ2-5; abundance: .; d_gene: .; v_gene: TRBV7-3
CDR3aa: CSVTLAGNEQFF; CDR3nt: TGCAGCGTTACCCTAGCGGGCAATGAGCAGTTCTTC; j_gene: TRBJ2-1; abundance: .; d_gene: TRBD2; v_gene: TRBV29-1
CDR3aa: CAIEGGRETQYF; CDR3nt: TGTGCCATAGAGGGAGGGAGAGAGACCCAGTACTTC; j_gene: TRBJ2-5; abundance: .; d_gene: TRBD2; v_gene: TRBV6-5
CDR3aa: CASNLQGSTDTQYF; CDR3nt: TGTGCCAGCAACTTACAGGGCAGCACAGATACGCAGTATTTT; j_gene: TRBJ2-3; abundance: .; d_gene: .; v_gene: TRBV6-5
CDR3aa: CASSQDLRGSTNYGYTF; CDR3nt: TGTGCCAGCAGCCAAGATCTACGAGGGAGCACTAACTATGGCTACACCTTC; j_gene: TRBJ1-2; abundance: .; d_gene: .; v_gene: TRBV4-2
CDR3aa: CASSVAGVGTGELFF; CDR3nt: TGTGCCAGCAGCGTAGCGGGAGTTGGGACCGGGGAGCTGTTTTTT; j_gene: TRBJ2-2; abundance: many; d_gene: .; v_gene: TRBV9
CDR3aa: CASSLGWTGAREQYF; CDR3nt: TGTGCCAGCAGCCTTGGGTGGACAGGGGCACGCGAGCAGTACTTC; j_gene: TRBJ2-7; abundance: .; d_gene: TRBD1; v_gene: TRBV5-6
CDR3aa: CASSLESGRGGNEQFF; CDR3nt: TGTGCCAGCAGTTTGGAAAGCGGGAGAGGTGGTAATGAGCAGTTCTTC; j_gene: TRBJ2-1; abundance: .; d_gene: TRBD2; v_gene: TRBV2
CDR3aa: CASSLDFSGSNYEQYF; CDR3nt: TGTGCCAGCAGCTTAGATTTTAGCGGGAGCAACTACGAGCAGTACTTC; j_gene: TRBJ2-7; abundance: .; d_gene: TRBD2; v_gene: TRBV7-2
CDR3aa: CASSLAIRTGAYNEQFF; CDR3nt: TGTGCCAGCAGCTTAGCTATAAGGACAGGGGCGTACAATGAGCAGTTCTTC; j_gene: TRBJ2-1; abundance: .; d_gene: TRBD1; v_gene: TRBV7-2
CDR3aa: CASSSSEAVKRNIQYF; CDR3nt: TGTGCCAGCAGTTCCTCGGAAGCGGTTAAGAGGAACATTCAGTACTTC; j_gene: TRBJ2-4; abundance: once; d_gene: .; v_gene: TRBV28
CDR3aa: CASSPRDSSYNEQFF; CDR3nt: TGTGCCAGCAGCCCCCGGGACTCGTCCTACAATGAGCAGTTCTTC; j_gene: TRBJ2-1; abundance: .; d_gene: .; v_gene: TRBV7-2